The TCR beta chain described here comes from a study of blood T cell repertoires in COVID-19. Study at large: In each case, the material was cDNA or gDNA derived from T cells, B-cell-depleted T cells, or PBMCs.

Germline V gene data show CDR1 as MNHNY and CDR2 as SVGAGI (reference sequence). This CDR3 has 15 residues. The J segment lost 10 bases and the V segment lost 6 bases, leaving 12 bases of the junction unmatched. Profiling relied on immunoSEQ multiplex PCR, and the TCRdb table lists in-frame clones only, not all of them. The data contain just over 150,000 clones, about nine tenths of them singletons. Seattle's cohort entered during active infection and was followed longitudinally. The chain recombines TRBV6-6 with TRBJ1-4, with 9 bases lining up with TRBD1. Sequenced material: peripheral blood. This sequence was found in a man aged 25-45 years with COVID-19, enrolled during active disease. The CDR3 region has the DNA TGTGCCAGCAGCCTTCTGTGGGACAGGGATGGAAAACTGTTTTTT. Protein: CASSLLWDRDGKLFF.